What follows are 22 T cell receptor beta chains derived from one specimen sequenced in a study of tumor and adjacent non-tumor tissue in lung cancer. The template was RNA from unsorted bulk tissue. Distant lung tissue was collected more than 3 cm away from the tumor edge. TCRbeta libraries were built with three rounds of nested PCR, modified from ARM-PCR. One entry per CDR3 protein, called by TCRdb with MiXCR from the multiplex PCR reads. The sample contains fewer than 55,000 distinct CDR3 sequences, approximately 60% of which appear only once. The sequencing sample was made of distant non-tumor lung tissue. Receptors were obtained from a woman aged 40-49 years with non-small cell lung cancer.

As concerns this clonotype: One end of the junction varies from germline; a read error may be responsible. V usage is TRBV13 and J usage is TRBJ2-3, with 8 positions matching TRBD1. The CDR3 totals 14 residues. CDR1 is PRHDT and CDR2 is FYEKMQ in the germline V gene (reference sequence). The DNA of the CDR3 is TGTGCCAGTAGCCGGGGACAGGACACAGATACGCACTATTTT. Amino acids: CASSRGQDTDTHYF.

This rearrangement joins TRBV12-3 or TRBV12-4 to TRBJ1-5, with 7 bases matching TRBD1. Trimming removed 6 bases from V and 15 bases from J; junction bases left unmatched: 14. This CDR3 has 13 amino acids. CDR3 nucleotides: TGTGCCAGCAGCTACAGGGGTGAACAGCTCCCGCATTTT. Amino acids: CASSYRGEQLPHF.

Note on this clonotype: Mismatch with germline at one junction end may stem from a read error. The chain uses TRBV7-9 and TRBJ2-3, with 8 bases fitting TRBD2. CDR3 length: 17 amino acids. Germline assignment: CDR1 SEHNR and CDR2 FQNEAQ (reference sequence). CDR3 in amino acids: CASGGTGLGGPTDAQYF. The CDR3 DNA is TGTGCCAGCGGCGGCACGGGACTAGGAGGGCCCACAGATGCGCAGTATTTT.

This clonotype was recorded many times. V and J are TRBV4-1 and TRBJ2-7; possible D gene TRBD1, 7 bases. Germline CDR1 and CDR2: MGHRA and YSYEKL. This CDR3 comprises 16 residues. V dropped 0 bases and J dropped 5 bases, with 17 bases sitting between them. This chain's CDR3 is CASSQEGPGGRNEQYF. CDR3 coding DNA: TGCGCCAGCAGCCAAGAGGGGCCAGGGGGGAGGAACGAGCAGTACTTC.

Turning to this clonotype: At one end, the junction sequence differs from germline, possibly due to a read error. This chain connects TRBV10-2 to TRBJ2-2; 7 bases match TRBD2. This CDR3 spans 15 amino acids. Germline CDR1 and CDR2: WSHSY and SAAADI. CDR3 protein: CASSSSGIGIGELLF. CDR3 DNA: TGCGCCAGCAGTTCAAGCGGGATCGGCATCGGGGAGCTGTTATTT.

Comment on this clonotype: One end of the junction fails to match germline, which may point to a read error. The J gene is TRBJ1-1, the V gene TRBV4-1; D remains ambiguous. Per germline, CDR1 MGHRA and CDR2 YSYEKL. The CDR3 totals 17 residues. In DNA, the CDR3 is TGCGCCAGCAGCCAAGGGGAGACCCGGGTCCTTTACACTGAAGTTTTCTTT. Translation: CASSQGETRVLYTEVFF.

In its sample, this clonotype was seen a few times. The gene calls are TRBV7-9 and TRBJ2-2; no firm D call. V was pared by 2 bases and J by 4 bases, with 5 bases between. The CDR3 has 13 residues. From germline, CDR1 is SEHNR and CDR2 FQNEAQ (reference sequence). The CDR3, as DNA: TGTGCCAGCAGCTTATTATTCACCGGGGAGCTGTTTTTT. This encodes CASSLLFTGELFF.

Turning to this clonotype: The CDR3 does not end in the conserved phenylalanine or tryptophan, so this is likely a read error. The DNA is left out, because the CDR3 cannot be placed on it with certainty; the CDR3 is given as TCRdb lists it. V usage is TRBV4-2 and J usage is TRBJ2-7. The CDR3 spans 14 residues, counting both ends. CDR1 and CDR2 (germline): LGHNA, YNFKEQ. The CDR3 protein is CASSQGVRHPDAYS.

Note on this clonotype: One junction end disagrees with the germline gene, perhaps due to a read error. The chain couples TRBV5-1 to TRBJ2-2; TRBD2 agrees at 7 bases. CDR1 is SGHRS, CDR2 YFSETQ, per germline. The CDR3 runs to 14 residues. The CDR3 DNA reads TGCGCCAACAGCTTGCCTAGCGGCACCGGGGAGCTGTTTTTT. Its translation: CANSLPSGTGELFF.

This clonotype showed up many times. The rearrangement uses TRBV10-3 and TRBJ2-1; 10 bases are a match to TRBD1. Trimming at V came to 2 bases and at J to 8 bases, leaving 6 bases not matched to a gene. Germline lookup yields CDR1 ENHRY and CDR2 SYGVKD. This CDR3 spans 15 amino acids. CDR3 sequence reads: CAISEDRGRFDEQFF. The CDR3 DNA reads TGTGCCATCAGTGAGGACAGGGGGCGTTTCGATGAGCAGTTCTTC.

As concerns this clonotype: Compared with germline, one end of the junction differs, possibly owing to a read error. The V call is TRBV29-1, the J call TRBJ2-1; 8 nucleotides agree with TRBD2. Per germline, CDR1 SQVTM and CDR2 ANQGSEA. This CDR3 contains 16 residues. CDR3: CSVEAPKRESYNEEFF. The DNA for the CDR3 is TGTAGCGTTGAAGCCCCTAAGCGGGAGTCCTACAATGAGGAGTTCTTC.

This clonotype was seen ten or more times. V gene TRBV29-1 combines with J gene TRBJ2-3, with 7 bases aligning to TRBD2. The CDR3 is made up of 15 amino acids. Germline V CDR1 and CDR2: SQVTM, ANQGSEA. V was clipped by 1 base and J by 2 bases; unmatched bases: 6. The CDR3 nucleotides are TGCAGCGTTGAAGCGGCTAGCGGCCTCACAGATACGCAGTATTTT. It translates to CSVEAASGLTDTQYF.

For this clonotype: The junction does not match germline at one end; this may be a read error. The genes are TRBV11-2 and TRBJ2-5; D not resolved. The CDR3 contains 16 residues. Germline CDR1 and CDR2: SGHAT and FQNNGV. DNA of the CDR3: TGTGCCGGCAGCTTTGTTGGGCGGAGTGCCCAAGAGACCCAGTACTTC. As protein: CAGSFVGRSAQETQYF.

The chain carries TRBV11-2 and TRBJ2-5; D is possibly TRBD2 (5 bases). This CDR3 has 13 residues. Germline V gene data show CDR1 as SGHAT and CDR2 as FQNNGV. V dropped 3 bases and J dropped 10 bases, with 15 bases sitting between them. For the CDR3, the DNA is TGTGCCAGCAGCTTGGTACTAGAAGGCGTCCAGTACTTC. Its translation is CASSLVLEGVQYF.

This rearrangement joins TRBV5-4 to TRBJ1-2, with D tentatively TRBD1 (5 bases). The CDR3 sequence is 13 residues long. The V gene lost 0 bases and the J gene lost 10 bases, with 13 bases spanning the gap. Germline V gives CDR1 SGHNT, CDR2 YYREEE (reference sequence). The CDR3: CASSLVGEGDYTF. In DNA, the CDR3 is TGTGCCAGCAGCTTGGTGGGGGAAGGTGACTACACCTTC. The full variable domain, completed using reference TRBV5-4 and TRBJ1-2, is ETGVTQSPTHLIKTRGQQVTLRCSSQSGHNTVSWYQQALGQGPQFIFQYYREEENGRGNFPPRFSGLQFPNYSSELNVNALELDDSALYLCASSLVGEGDYTFGSGTRLTVV.

The V gene is TRBV5-5, the J gene TRBJ2-1; possible D gene TRBD1, 5 bases. The CDR3 runs 17 residues. CDR1 and CDR2 (germline): SGHKS, YYEKEE (reference sequence). Trimming removed 4 bases from V and 3 bases from J, with 20 bases in between. The CDR3 loop reads CASSLGKQASFYNEQFF. The CDR3 DNA reads TGTGCCAGCAGCCTGGGCAAACAGGCGAGCTTCTACAATGAGCAGTTCTTC.

Details on this clonotype: At one of its ends the junction is not consistent with the germline gene, which may arise from a read error. This sequence joins TRBV4-1 and TRBJ1-5; no reliable D call. Germline V gives CDR1 MGHRA, CDR2 YSYEKL. The CDR3 runs to 15 residues. The CDR3 nucleotides are TGCGCCATCAGCCACCTACAGTGGAGCAATCAGCCCCAGCATTTT. Its translation is CAISHLQWSNQPQHF.

With respect to this clonotype: Because it lacks the conserved phenylalanine or tryptophan at the end, this CDR3 is likely a read error. This chain joins TRBV4-1 and TRBJ2-2, with TRBD1 identical over 7 bases. Per the germline V gene, CDR1 is MGHRA and CDR2 is YSYEKL. CDR3 size: 17 residues. Trimming cost V 1 base and J 5 bases; bases outside gene matches: 10. The chain's CDR3 is CASSQAGRQGNTGELFV. The CDR3 coding sequence is TGCGCCAGCAGCCAAGCCGGAAGACAGGGAAATACCGGGGAGCTGTTTGTT.

On this clonotype: The CDR3 does not close with the conserved phenylalanine or tryptophan, likely indicating a read error. V and J are TRBV11-2 and TRBJ2-7, with a tentative D call TRBD1 (5 bases). Germline V gene sequence: CDR1 SGHAT, CDR2 FQNNGV. The CDR3 contains 16 residues. The CDR3 loop is CTSSPLGGQGYYEQYS. Written as DNA, the CDR3 is TGTACCAGCAGCCCCCTCGGTGGGCAGGGATACTACGAGCAGTACTCC.

This clonotype was counted between two and nine times. This sequence may be a read error, since a much larger clone differs from it by one base. The J gene is TRBJ2-7, the V gene TRBV29-1; no clear D gene. CDR1 and CDR2 (germline): SQVTM, ANQGSEA. V lost 7 bases, J lost 6 bases, and 16 bases lay in between. The CDR3 covers 12 residues. CDR3 coding DNA: TGCAGCGCGCCCTGGGCCAACGGCGAGCAGTACTTC. Translating it yields CSAPWANGEQYF.

In this sample, this clonotype turned up once. Possible read error: a much larger clone is one base away. The CDR3 reads CAGNPSGIGGYGYTF. Here the CDR3 DNA reads TGTGCCGGCAACCCCTCCGGGATAGGGGGTTATGGCTACACCTTC. The V and J genes are TRBV6-6 and TRBJ1-2; tentative D call: TRBD1 (6 bases). The CDR3 contains 15 residues. The V end was cut by 11 bases, the J end by 5 bases, with 24 bases between. The germline V gene encodes CDR1 MNHNY and CDR2 SVGAGI (reference sequence).

This chain links TRBV20-1 with TRBJ2-3, with 8 bases that match TRBD2. V dropped 6 bases and J dropped 11; count of bases not matched to a gene: 25. This CDR3 has 17 residues. Germline V gene data show CDR1 as DFQATT and CDR2 as SNEGSKA (reference sequence). The CDR3 sequence: CSADLTTGLSGGHVQYF. The CDR3 region has the DNA TGCAGTGCCGACCTCACCACAGGACTATCGGGGGGGCACGTGCAGTATTTT.